Presented here are 21 T cell receptor beta chains from one specimen sequenced in a study of shared clonotypes between healthy human individuals. The table came from immunoSEQ multiplex PCR; TCRdb's copy has only in-frame clones and leaves some out. The table shows more than 500,000 clones, with 85% to 95% occurring only once. CD45RO-negative, CCR7-selected cells formed the naive CD8 fraction, which excluded terminally differentiated effector memory CD45RA+ cells. The material sequenced was naive CD8+ T cells sorted from blood. The receptor set was obtained from a woman in her thirties in good health.

This rearrangement joins TRBV28 to TRBJ1-1; D is undetermined. The CDR3 runs 18 residues. In germline, CDR1 is MDHEN, CDR2 SYDVKM. Trimming removed 2 bases from V and 4 bases from J, with 23 bases in between. CDR3 amino acids: CASSLRFGVYSVGTEAFF. CDR3 DNA: TGTGCCAGCAGTTTAAGGTTTGGGGTGTATTCCGTGGGCACTGAAGCTTTCTTT.

The J gene is TRBJ2-1, the V gene TRBV28; TRBD2 might be the D (6 bases). With 6 bases removed from V and 8 bases from J, the gap between germline ends came to 14 bases. There are 13 residues in the CDR3. Germline CDR1 is MDHEN and CDR2 is SYDVKM. DNA of the CDR3: TGTGCCAGCAGGGGGGGAGCGAGTCATGAGCAGTTCTTC. Amino acid sequence: CASRGGASHEQFF.

This rearrangement joins TRBV10-1 to TRBJ2-1, with TRBD2 identical over 13 bases. The CDR3 has 14 amino acids. V shed 11 bases and J 7 bases; nucleotides not matched to a gene: 8. Germline V gives CDR1 WNHNN, CDR2 SYGVQD (reference sequence). The CDR3 reads CAVGTSGTGNEQFF. The CDR3 bases are TGCGCCGTCGGGACTAGCGGGACAGGGAATGAGCAGTTCTTC.

The chain is built from TRBV5-5 and TRBJ1-1; D gene unclear. The V end was cut by 0 bases, the J end by 4 bases, with 10 bases between. Germline V lookup: CDR1 SGHKS, CDR2 YYEKEE (reference sequence). The CDR3 covers 14 residues. In DNA form, the CDR3 reads TGTGCCAGCAGCTTGGAAGCCGGGAGCACTGAAGCTTTCTTT. Encoded protein: CASSLEAGSTEAFF.

The chain combines TRBV28 with TRBJ1-3; 7 nucleotides agree with TRBD1. V dropped 2 bases and J dropped 4; count of bases not matched to a gene: 8. Germline CDR1 MDHEN, CDR2 SYDVKM. This CDR3 has 16 amino acids. CDR3 protein: CASSLAGQLLGNTIYF. The CDR3 bases are TGTGCCAGCAGTTTAGCGGGACAGCTATTGGGAAACACCATATATTTT.

The gene calls are TRBV5-6 and TRBJ2-2, with D uncertain. The CDR3 has 13 residues. CDR1 is SGHDT, CDR2 YYEEEE, per germline. The ends were cut back, 2 bases at V and 6 bases at J, with 8 bases in the middle. The CDR3, as DNA: TGTGCCAGCAGCTTCTTCACGGCCGGGGAGCTGTTTTTT. This gives the protein CASSFFTAGELFF.

The gene calls are TRBV9 and TRBJ1-1; D gene uncertain. CDR3 length: 14 residues. The germline V gene has CDR1 SGDLS and CDR2 YYNGEE. V was pared by 2 bases and J by 7 bases, with 15 bases between. CDR3 region: CASSVAGRSGEAFF. The CDR3 nucleotides read TGTGCCAGCAGCGTCGCGGGGAGATCAGGTGAAGCTTTCTTT. The full variable domain, its missing parts supplied by reference TRBV9 and TRBJ1-1, is DSGVTQTPKHLITATGQRVTLRCSPRSGDLSVYWYQQSLDQGLQFLIQYYNGEERAKGNILERFSAQQFPDLHSELNLSSLELGDSALYFCASSVAGRSGEAFFGQGTRLTVV.

V and J are TRBV27 and TRBJ2-1, with D perhaps TRBD1 or TRBD2 (5 bases each). V dropped 4 bases and J dropped 3 bases, with 22 bases sitting between them. This CDR3 is 18 amino acids long. Germline V gene lookup returns CDR1 MNHEY and CDR2 SMNVEV (reference sequence). The CDR3 DNA follows: TGTGCCAGCAGTTCAACCATTCGGGACCCTGGGATCTACAATGAGCAGTTCTTC. Protein sequence: CASSSTIRDPGIYNEQFF.

The chain has TRBV2 and TRBJ2-1, with D possibly TRBD2 on 6 matching bases. V lost 9 bases to trimming and J lost 9 bases, with 18 bases between them. Germline CDR1 SNHLY, CDR2 FYNNEI. The CDR3 contains 13 residues. CDR3 nucleotides: TGTGCCAGGCGGGACGCCGAGAAAGGTGAGCAGTTCTTC. Translated, it gives CARRDAEKGEQFF.

In DNA, the CDR3 is TGTGCCAGCAGCGCCCCCGGGACGACCTACAATGAGCAGTTCTTC. It yields the protein CASSAPGTTYNEQFF. This chain joins TRBV9 and TRBJ2-1; possibly TRBD1 or TRBD2 for D (5 bases each). The CDR3 has 15 residues. Germline-derived CDR1 and CDR2 are SGDLS and YYNGEE. V lost 3 bases to trimming and J lost 2 bases, with 12 bases between them.

The sample holds one count of this clone. The chain combines TRBV30 with TRBJ1-1; 7 nucleotides agree with TRBD1. This CDR3 region has 15 residues. V trimming: 3 bases; J trimming: 5 bases; junction bases outside the gene matches: 12. Germline loops: CDR1 GTSNPN, CDR2 SVGIG (reference sequence). As DNA, the CDR3 is TGTGCCTGGAGCGTCATGAACAGGGGAAGAACTGAAGCTTTCTTT. Its protein is CAWSVMNRGRTEAFF.

The J gene is TRBJ1-2, the V gene TRBV5-4, with 10 nucleotides matching TRBD1. Germline CDR1 and CDR2: SGHNT and YYREEE (reference sequence). The CDR3 spans 14 residues. The J segment lost 5 bases and the V segment lost 3 bases, leaving 4 bases of the junction unmatched. Written as DNA, the CDR3 is TGTGCCAGCAGCTGGAGGACAGGGGGATATGGCTACACCTTC. This translates into CASSWRTGGYGYTF.

The V and J genes are TRBV19 and TRBJ2-7, with D possibly TRBD2 on 5 matching bases. V was pared by 3 bases and J by 6 bases, with 18 bases between. This CDR3 comprises 15 residues. Germline values: CDR1 LNHDA, CDR2 SQIVND (reference sequence). The CDR3 sequence: CASSISPGMGFEQYF. In DNA form, the CDR3 reads TGTGCCAGTAGTATTTCCCCGGGGATGGGATTCGAGCAGTACTTC.

This clone was detected only once. The CDR3 sequence: CASSVGYNYEQYF. CDR3 in DNA: TGTGCCAGCAGCGTAGGCTACAACTACGAGCAGTACTTC. The gene calls are TRBV9 and TRBJ2-7; D gene uncertain. V lost 0 bases, J lost 3 bases, and 7 bases lay in between. The CDR3 runs 13 residues. CDR1 is SGDLS and CDR2 is YYNGEE in the germline V gene.

The chain uses TRBV9 and TRBJ1-6; D is ambiguous. Germline assignment: CDR1 SGDLS and CDR2 YYNGEE. V was pared by 0 bases and J by 9 bases, with 13 bases between. This CDR3 spans 15 amino acids. CDR3 amino acids: CASSVGAGPGSPLHF. Here the CDR3 DNA reads TGTGCCAGCAGCGTAGGAGCGGGTCCAGGTTCACCCCTCCACTTT.

The chain joins TRBV5-8 to TRBJ1-4; D is uncertain. Germline-derived CDR1 and CDR2 are SGHTS and YDEGEE. The CDR3 has 15 residues. Trimming removed 7 bases from V and 0 bases from J, with 13 bases in between. DNA for the CDR3: TGTGCCAGCCCGTCGGGGAAATCAACTAATGAAAAACTGTTTTTT. Protein product: CASPSGKSTNEKLFF. The full variable domain, in which reference TRBV5-8 and TRBJ1-4 provide the parts outside the CDR3, is EAGVTQSPTHLIKTRGQQATLRCSPISGHTSVYWYQQALGLGLQFLLWYDEGEERNRGNFPPRFSGRQFPNYSSELNVNALELEDSALYLCASPSGKSTNEKLFFGSGTQLSVL.

The gene calls are TRBV5-8 and TRBJ2-5; D is uncertain. Germline V CDR1 and CDR2: SGHTS, YDEGEE. Between the trimmed V and J ends, which lost 4 bases and 5 bases, there was a span of 15 bases. This CDR3 comprises 14 residues. CDR3 nucleotide sequence: TGTGCCAGCAGCCCGAACCGCCCGCCGGAGACCCAGTACTTC. Translation gives CASSPNRPPETQYF.

The rearrangement joins TRBV2 to TRBJ2-7, with D uncertain. The V gene lost 1 base and the J gene lost 1 base, with 8 bases spanning the gap. The CDR3 loop spans 14 amino acids. Germline assignment: CDR1 SNHLY and CDR2 FYNNEI. The CDR3 loop is CASSEGTGSYEQYF. CDR3 coding DNA: TGTGCCAGCAGTGAAGGGACCGGATCCTACGAGCAGTACTTC.

V and J are TRBV28 and TRBJ2-7, with 7 nucleotides matching TRBD1. CDR1 and CDR2 from the germline V gene are MDHEN and SYDVKM. The CDR3 totals 14 residues. With V trimmed by 7 bases and J by 5 bases, 11 bases remained unmatched. This CDR3 is CASTPDRVFHEQYF. In DNA, the CDR3 is TGTGCCAGCACCCCCGACAGGGTGTTCCACGAGCAGTACTTC.

The rearrangement uses TRBV6-1 and TRBJ1-5, with a tentative D call TRBD1 (5 bases). Trimming pared 3 bases from V and 1 base from J, leaving 7 bases between. The CDR3 length is 14 residues. CDR1 and CDR2 from the germline V gene are MNHNS and SASEGT. CDR3 protein: CASSETESNQPQHF. CDR3 DNA sequence: TGTGCCAGCAGTGAGACAGAAAGCAATCAGCCCCAGCATTTT.

A word on this clone: Different DNA sequences within this sample yield the same CDR3. The chain is built from TRBV20-1 and TRBJ2-7; unclear D gene. Trimming pared 4 bases from V and 2 bases from J, leaving 3 bases between. CDR1 and CDR2 from the germline V gene are DFQATT and SNEGSKA (reference sequence). This CDR3 spans 10 amino acids. DNA for the CDR3: TGCAGTGCTACTGCCTACGAGCAGTACTTC. Its protein product is CSATAYEQYF.